This TCR beta chain originates from a study of Tregs in tolerant kidney transplant recipients. Study-level results: Findings come from small patient numbers and require larger validation.

This clone is categorized as medium-sized (0.01 to 0.1%). What it binds is unknown. The CDR3 runs 15 residues. V dropped 5 bases and J dropped 5 bases, with 18 bases sitting between them. Germline CDR1 and CDR2: MDHEN and SYDVKM. After more than five days with irradiated graft donor PBMCs, CFSE-labeled recipient PBMCs were FACS-sorted. Assay used: immunoSEQ multiplex PCR; TCRdb lists only in-frame clones, some missing. This table has around 15,000 clones, over 40% appearing once. The sequence was obtained from a human patient who received a combined kidney and bone marrow transplant. Sequencing used CD4+ T cells from blood cultured with allogeneic cells, obtained before the transplant. The chain employs TRBV28 and TRBJ1-1, with a weak D call TRBD1 (6 bases). The CDR3 here is CASSEARGEGTEAFF. CDR3 DNA: TGTGCCAGCAGTGAAGCTAGGGGGGAGGGGACTGAAGCTTTCTTT.